This TCR beta chain was captured in a study of cytotoxic CD8 clonotypes in ibrutinib-treated CLL. Study-wide context: On average, each sample had roughly 260,000 productive templates and under 95,000 productive rearrangements. Study-level results: Under treatment, the uncommon public clonotypes either contracted or remained stable. Before falling back toward baseline at progression, clonality had risen at the time of ibrutinib response. Clonality (at baseline) was higher than in age-matched healthy donors and tracked circulating CD8+ T-cell counts.

CDR3 length: 14 residues. Unmatched junction bases numbered 6, after V lost 5 bases and J lost 6 bases. The V gene's germline CDR1 is LNHDA and CDR2 SQIVND (reference sequence). Only in-frame clones appear in the TCRdb table, and some are missing; sequencing was by immunoSEQ multiplex PCR. This table has 15,000 or so clones, roughly 60% appearing once. In this sample, this clone turned up a few times. What it recognizes is unknown. This specimen was PBMCs, taken after 12 months of ibrutinib treatment. The chain links TRBV19 to TRBJ1-5; the match to TRBD1 covers 8 bases. The TCR sequence derives from a human donor with chronic lymphocytic leukemia. In DNA, the CDR3 is TGTGCCAGTAGTCCTACAGGGGGGGCTCAGCCCCAGCATTTT. Encoded protein: CASSPTGGAQPQHF.